Listed below are T cell receptor beta chains from one sample, sequenced in a study of T cells after yellow fever vaccination. One entry per CDR3 protein results from TCRdb running MiXCR on the 5' RACE reads. The data contain around 340,000 distinct CDR3 sequences, under 15% of them seen just once; the ten biggest clones take up about 3%. Sample: CD4+ T cells sorted from PBMCs, taken 15 days after the yellow fever booster vaccination. All receptors derive from a man aged 18 to 35 who received the YFV17D yellow fever vaccine. CDR3s include the opening cysteine and the closing phenylalanine or tryptophan. D genes are given only for firm matches. Clone size is not always given. Where it is, it says once, few, many or a class for expanded clones.

CDR3aa: CASSFGGAPPDTQYF; CDR3nt: TGCGCCAGCAGCTTTGGCGGGGCCCCCCCAGATACGCAGTATTTT; len: 15; v_gene: TRBV5-1; abundance: NA; d_gene: NA; j_gene: TRBJ2-3
CDR3aa: CASSAGHPTSEQYF; CDR3nt: TGTGCCAGCAGCGCGGGACACCCGACCTCCGAGCAGTACTTC; len: 14; v_gene: TRBV7-2; abundance: many; d_gene: NA; j_gene: TRBJ2-7
CDR3aa: CASSHAGGRYTDTQYF; CDR3nt: TGTGCCAGCAGCCATGCAGGAGGCAGATACACAGATACGCAGTATTTT; len: 16; v_gene: TRBV5-4; abundance: NA; d_gene: NA; j_gene: TRBJ2-3
CDR3aa: CASSLEGRGTQYF; CDR3nt: TGTGCCAGCAGCTTAGAGGGGCGAGGGACCCAGTACTTC; len: 13; v_gene: TRBV7-7; abundance: few; d_gene: NA; j_gene: TRBJ2-5
CDR3aa: CASSQADRREQYF; CDR3nt: TGCGCCAGCAGCCAAGCGGACCGAAGAGAGCAGTACTTC; len: 13; v_gene: TRBV4-1; abundance: many; d_gene: NA; j_gene: TRBJ2-7
CDR3aa: CASSLAGGQGEAFF; CDR3nt: TGTGCCAGCAGCTTAGCGGGAGGACAGGGGGAAGCTTTCTTT; len: 14; v_gene: TRBV11-2; abundance: few; d_gene: TRBD1; j_gene: TRBJ1-1
CDR3aa: CASSSGEGWSPLHF; CDR3nt: TGTGCCAGCAGTTCCGGGGAGGGATGGTCACCCCTCCACTTT; len: 14; v_gene: TRBV28; abundance: NA; d_gene: NA; j_gene: TRBJ1-6
CDR3aa: CASSVGGQYYNEQFF; CDR3nt: TGTGCCAGCAGTGTGGGGGGACAGTACTACAATGAGCAGTTCTTC; len: 15; v_gene: TRBV6-1; abundance: many; d_gene: NA; j_gene: TRBJ2-1
CDR3aa: CATSEGHRTGELFF; CDR3nt: TGTGCCACCAGTGAGGGACACCGCACCGGGGAGCTGTTTTTT; len: 14; v_gene: TRBV24-1; abundance: NA; d_gene: NA; j_gene: TRBJ2-2
CDR3aa: CASSLGLPPEQFF; CDR3nt: TGTGCCAGCAGTTTGGGCCTACCCCCCGAGCAGTTCTTC; len: 13; v_gene: TRBV28; abundance: once; d_gene: NA; j_gene: TRBJ2-1
CDR3aa: CASSQSGMDQPQHF; CDR3nt: TGTGCCAGCAGCCAATCAGGGATGGACCAGCCCCAGCATTTT; len: 14; v_gene: TRBV14; abundance: NA; d_gene: NA; j_gene: TRBJ1-5
CDR3aa: CSADRYYNEQFF; CDR3nt: TGCAGCGCTGATAGATACTACAATGAGCAGTTCTTC; len: 12; v_gene: TRBV29-1; abundance: NA; d_gene: NA; j_gene: TRBJ2-1
CDR3aa: CASRASGGTSYEQYF; CDR3nt: TGTGCCAGCAGAGCTAGCGGGGGGACCTCCTACGAGCAGTACTTC; len: 15; v_gene: TRBV6-2/TRBV6-3; abundance: NA; d_gene: TRBD2; j_gene: TRBJ2-7
CDR3aa: CASSQEWSVGEQYF; CDR3nt: TGTGCCAGCAGCCAAGAGTGGAGCGTTGGCGAGCAGTACTTC; len: 14; v_gene: TRBV4-2; abundance: few; d_gene: NA; j_gene: TRBJ2-7
CDR3aa: CASSLETWGDGYTF; CDR3nt: TGTGCCAGCAGCTTAGAGACTTGGGGCGATGGCTACACCTTC; len: 14; v_gene: TRBV7-2; abundance: NA; d_gene: NA; j_gene: TRBJ1-2
CDR3aa: CASSPVIVPYDGYTF; CDR3nt: TGTGCCAGCAGCCCTGTGATCGTTCCCTACGATGGCTACACCTTC; len: 15; v_gene: TRBV3-1; abundance: NA; d_gene: NA; j_gene: TRBJ1-2
CDR3aa: CSVESGGRTSTSTDTQYF; CDR3nt: TGCAGCGTTGAAAGCGGGGGCCGAACATCTACTAGCACAGATACGCAGTATTTT; len: 18; v_gene: TRBV29-1; abundance: NA; d_gene: TRBD2; j_gene: TRBJ2-3
CDR3aa: CASSLGGQGSYEQYF; CDR3nt: TGTGCCAGCAGCTTGGGGGGACAGGGTTCCTACGAGCAGTACTTC; len: 15; v_gene: TRBV5-4; abundance: many; d_gene: TRBD1; j_gene: TRBJ2-7
CDR3aa: CASSQTTGTGNEQYF; CDR3nt: TGCGCCAGCAGCCAGACAACCGGGACAGGAAACGAGCAGTACTTC; len: 15; v_gene: TRBV4-1; abundance: few; d_gene: TRBD1; j_gene: TRBJ2-7
CDR3aa: CASSLVGAGSISPLHF; CDR3nt: TGCGCCAGCAGCTTGGTAGGTGCAGGTAGCATTTCACCCCTCCACTTT; len: 16; v_gene: TRBV5-1; abundance: many; d_gene: NA; j_gene: TRBJ1-6
CDR3aa: CASTSPGTSRGEQFF; CDR3nt: TGTGCCAGCACCTCCCCCGGGACTAGTAGGGGTGAGCAGTTCTTC; len: 15; v_gene: TRBV7-2; abundance: many; d_gene: TRBD2; j_gene: TRBJ2-1